The clone carrying this T cell receptor (beta chain) was seen repeatedly, ten times or more. This entry belongs to a study of T cells in Graves' hyperthyroidism and ophthalmopathy. Researchers amplified the TCR beta CDR3 regions from RNA transcripts. Initially, a first-round RT-PCR of the TCR CDR3 employed the HTBI primer set. In TCRdb, the multiplex PCR reads were re-called with MiXCR into one record per CDR3 protein. The sample comprises 500,000 to 650,000 distinct CDR3 sequences, 17% of which are singletons, and approximately 15% rests with the top ten. Each person with ophthalmopathy scored at least 3 on the Clinical Activity Score, reached NOSPECS grade 4 or higher, and had been ill under 3 months. Any patient presenting with uncontrolled infection, other autoimmune disease, pregnancy or lactation was left out. Sequenced sample: blood. The sequence derives from a woman aged 18-29 years with Graves' ophthalmopathy.

The CDR3 DNA reads TGTGCCAGCAGTTTTGGGGCCCAGAACACTGAAGCTTTCTTT. This encodes CASSFGAQNTEAFF. The genes are TRBV27 and TRBJ1-1; perhaps TRBD1 as D (5 bases). CDR3 length: 14 amino acids. Germline CDR1 reads MNHEY; CDR2 reads SMNVEV (reference sequence). V was cut by 3 bases and J by 1 base, with 9 bases left in between.